This is a list of T cell receptor beta chains from one sample in a study of T cell repertoires in ileal Crohn's disease. Sequenced by immunoSEQ multiplex PCR; TCRdb stores in-frame clones only, minus some. The sample records about 8,400 clones, 75% to 85% being singletons. The sample consisted of ileal tissue. These receptors originate from an adult with Crohn's disease. Both conserved end residues are part of each CDR3. Fields, in order: clone size, V gene, D gene, J gene, CDR3 protein, CDR3 DNA. A D gene is named only where the DNA matches it firmly. Not all rows give a size; the values are once, few, many and, for expanded clones, a class.

size: NA
V: TRBV27
D: NA
J: TRBJ1-3
CDR3: CASSLSLGDSGNTIYF
DNA: TGTGCCAGCAGTTTATCGTTGGGGGACTCTGGAAACACCATATATTTT

size: NA
V: TRBV4-3
D: TRBD2
J: TRBJ2-7
CDR3: CASSQEREAFYEQYF
DNA: TGCGCCAGCAGCCAAGAGCGGGAGGCCTTCTACGAGCAGTACTTC

size: NA
V: TRBV6-5
D: TRBD2
J: TRBJ2-1
CDR3: CASSQAGGRDEQFF
DNA: TGTGCCAGCAGTCAAGCGGGAGGGAGGGATGAGCAGTTCTTC

size: NA
V: TRBV9
D: NA
J: TRBJ1-1
CDR3: CASSVGQGTAEAFF
DNA: TGTGCCAGCAGCGTAGGTCAGGGTACAGCTGAAGCTTTCTTT

size: NA
V: TRBV5-1
D: TRBD1
J: TRBJ2-7
CDR3: CASSLQGAGYEQYF
DNA: TGCGCCAGCAGCTTGCAGGGGGCGGGCTACGAGCAGTACTTC

size: few
V: TRBV10-3
D: NA
J: TRBJ2-2
CDR3: CAITGSSGPAGTGELFF
DNA: TGTGCCATCACCGGTAGTAGCGGCCCCGCGGGCACCGGGGAGCTGTTTTTT

size: NA
V: TRBV7-8
D: TRBD1
J: TRBJ1-2
CDR3: CASSDRVGGYGYTF
DNA: TGTGCCAGCAGCGACAGGGTCGGCGGCTATGGCTACACCTTC

size: NA
V: TRBV6-5
D: NA
J: TRBJ1-1
CDR3: CASSYRGNTEAFF
DNA: TGTGCCAGCAGTTACAGGGGGAACACTGAAGCTTTCTTT

size: NA
V: TRBV28
D: TRBD2
J: TRBJ2-1
CDR3: CASRRHSGSNNEQFF
DNA: TGTGCCAGCAGGAGGCATAGCGGGAGCAACAATGAGCAGTTCTTC

size: few
V: TRBV5-8
D: NA
J: TRBJ2-7
CDR3: CASSPAYF
DNA: TGTGCCAGCAGCCCGGCGTACTTC

size: NA
V: TRBV9
D: NA
J: TRBJ1-5
CDR3: CASSVGGEGNQPQHF
DNA: TGTGCCAGCAGCGTAGGGGGGGAAGGCAATCAGCCCCAGCATTTT

size: NA
V: TRBV15
D: NA
J: TRBJ1-2
CDR3: CATSSGLNYGYTF
DNA: TGTGCCACCAGCAGTGGGCTCAACTATGGCTACACCTTC

size: once
V: TRBV30
D: TRBD1
J: TRBJ1-5
CDR3: CAWSKMTGGSNQPQHF
DNA: TGTGCCTGGAGTAAGATGACAGGGGGTAGCAATCAGCCCCAGCATTTT

size: NA
V: TRBV7-9
D: TRBD2
J: TRBJ2-7
CDR3: CASSFPTSGNSYEQYF
DNA: TGTGCCAGCAGCTTCCCCACTAGCGGGAACTCCTACGAGCAGTACTTC

size: NA
V: TRBV5-1
D: NA
J: TRBJ2-3
CDR3: CASSLEDTQYF
DNA: TGCGCCAGCAGTCTCGAGGATACGCAGTATTTT

size: NA
V: TRBV19
D: NA
J: TRBJ2-5
CDR3: CASSIDIGRRGETQYF
DNA: TGTGCCAGTAGTATAGATATCGGCAGGAGGGGAGAGACCCAGTACTTC

size: NA
V: TRBV6-1
D: TRBD1
J: TRBJ1-1
CDR3: CASSGYTGGNTEAFF
DNA: TGTGCCAGCAGTGGATACACAGGGGGGAACACTGAAGCTTTCTTT

size: NA
V: TRBV19
D: NA
J: TRBJ2-7
CDR3: CASSPRLGGSYEQYF
DNA: TGTGCCAGTAGTCCCCGCCTGGGGGGCTCCTACGAGCAGTACTTC

size: NA
V: TRBV7-2
D: NA
J: TRBJ2-3
CDR3: CASSLEIGTPQTDTQYF
DNA: TGTGCCAGCAGCTTAGAGATAGGGACACCACAAACAGATACGCAGTATTTT

size: NA
V: TRBV6-1
D: NA
J: TRBJ1-1
CDR3: CASSEYSGREAFF
DNA: TGTGCCAGCAGTGAATACTCAGGGAGAGAAGCTTTCTTT

size: large
V: TRBV7-9
D: NA
J: TRBJ1-1
CDR3: CASSSRTEKAFF
DNA: TGTGCCAGCAGCTCAAGGACAGAAAAAGCTTTCTTT

size: NA
V: TRBV19
D: TRBD1
J: TRBJ2-7
CDR3: CASSIGRTGKYEQYF
DNA: TGTGCCAGTAGTATAGGCCGGACAGGGAAATACGAGCAGTACTTC

size: NA
V: TRBV6-5
D: NA
J: TRBJ2-2
CDR3: CASGPPPTNTGELFF
DNA: TGTGCCAGCGGGCCGCCACCTACGAACACCGGGGAGCTGTTTTTT

size: NA
V: TRBV7-2
D: NA
J: TRBJ2-7
CDR3: CASSLAGDYEQYF
DNA: TGTGCCAGCAGCTTAGCGGGGGACTACGAGCAGTACTTC

size: NA
V: TRBV19
D: TRBD2
J: TRBJ2-7
CDR3: CASRGLAGGPGYEQYF
DNA: TGTGCCAGTAGGGGACTAGCGGGAGGGCCTGGGTACGAGCAGTACTTC

size: NA
V: TRBV6-6
D: NA
J: TRBJ2-1
CDR3: CASSYSSNEQFF
DNA: TGTGCCAGCAGTTACTCTTCCAATGAGCAGTTCTTC

size: NA
V: TRBV19
D: NA
J: TRBJ1-1
CDR3: CASSRLTAMNTEAFF
DNA: TGTGCCAGTAGTCGGCTGACGGCTATGAACACTGAAGCTTTCTTT

size: NA
V: TRBV7-9
D: NA
J: TRBJ1-2
CDR3: CASSSSVGDWGYTF
DNA: TGTGCCAGCAGCTCCTCGGTGGGAGATTGGGGCTACACCTTC

size: few
V: TRBV30
D: TRBD2
J: TRBJ2-7
CDR3: CAWTLSGSRAYEQYF
DNA: TGTGCCTGGACCCTTAGCGGGAGTCGCGCCTACGAGCAGTACTTC

size: NA
V: TRBV9
D: NA
J: TRBJ1-1
CDR3: CASSLTTAMNTEAFF
DNA: TGTGCCAGCAGCCTAACGACAGCTATGAACACTGAAGCTTTCTTT

size: few
V: TRBV5-1
D: NA
J: TRBJ1-1
CDR3: CASSLAGSMNTEAFF
DNA: TGCGCCAGCAGCTTGGCCGGCAGCATGAACACTGAAGCTTTCTTT

size: NA
V: TRBV4-1
D: NA
J: TRBJ2-2
CDR3: CASSQERAGGELFF
DNA: TGCGCCAGCAGCCAAGAAAGAGCGGGCGGGGAGCTGTTTTTT

size: NA
V: TRBV7-2
D: TRBD1
J: TRBJ1-1
CDR3: CASSKGQVLGNTEAFF
DNA: TGTGCCAGCAGCAAGGGACAGGTCCTTGGGAACACTGAAGCTTTCTTT

size: NA
V: TRBV27
D: TRBD1
J: TRBJ1-6
CDR3: CASSRDRGLGSPLHF
DNA: TGTGCCAGCAGCAGGGACAGGGGGTTAGGTTCACCCCTCCACTTT

size: NA
V: TRBV28
D: NA
J: TRBJ1-2
CDR3: CASSYLYGYTF
DNA: TGTGCCAGCAGTTACCTCTATGGCTACACCTTC

size: NA
V: TRBV28
D: NA
J: TRBJ2-7
CDR3: CASSPQTGYEQYF
DNA: TGTGCCAGCAGTCCACAGACAGGCTACGAGCAGTACTTC

size: NA
V: TRBV4-3
D: NA
J: TRBJ1-4
CDR3: CASSQPPSGKLFF
DNA: TGCGCCAGCAGCCAACCCCCCTCTGGAAAACTGTTTTTT